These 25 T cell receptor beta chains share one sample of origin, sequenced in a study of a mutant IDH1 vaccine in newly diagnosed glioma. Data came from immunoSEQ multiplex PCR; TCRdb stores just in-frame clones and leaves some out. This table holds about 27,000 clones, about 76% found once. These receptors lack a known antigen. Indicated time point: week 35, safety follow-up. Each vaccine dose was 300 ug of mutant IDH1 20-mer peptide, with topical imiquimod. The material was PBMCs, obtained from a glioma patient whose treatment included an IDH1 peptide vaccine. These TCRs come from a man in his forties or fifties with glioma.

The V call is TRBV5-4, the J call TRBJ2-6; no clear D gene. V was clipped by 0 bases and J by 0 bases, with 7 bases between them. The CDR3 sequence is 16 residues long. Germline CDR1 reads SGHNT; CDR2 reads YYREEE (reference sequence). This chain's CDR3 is CASSLDRVSGANVLTF. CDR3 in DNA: TGTGCCAGCAGCTTGGATCGGGTCTCTGGGGCCAACGTCCTGACTTTC.

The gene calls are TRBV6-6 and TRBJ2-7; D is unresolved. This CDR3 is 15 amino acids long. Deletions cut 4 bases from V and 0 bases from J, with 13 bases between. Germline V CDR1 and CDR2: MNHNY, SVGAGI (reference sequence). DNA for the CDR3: TGTGCCAGCAGTTCCGGGCCAAGGAGCTCCTACGAGCAGTACTTC. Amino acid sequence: CASSSGPRSSYEQYF.

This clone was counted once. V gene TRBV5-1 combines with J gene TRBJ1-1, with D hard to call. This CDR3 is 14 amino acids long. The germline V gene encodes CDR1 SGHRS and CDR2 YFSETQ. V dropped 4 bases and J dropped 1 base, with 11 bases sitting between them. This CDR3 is CASSLDRGNTEAFF. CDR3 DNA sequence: TGCGCCAGCAGCCTAGACCGGGGGAACACTGAAGCTTTCTTT.

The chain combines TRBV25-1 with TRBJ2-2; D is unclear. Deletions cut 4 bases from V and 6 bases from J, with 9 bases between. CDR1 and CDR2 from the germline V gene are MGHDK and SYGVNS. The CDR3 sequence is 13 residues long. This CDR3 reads CASSASVSGELFF. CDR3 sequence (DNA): TGTGCCAGCAGTGCCTCGGTATCCGGGGAGCTGTTTTTT.

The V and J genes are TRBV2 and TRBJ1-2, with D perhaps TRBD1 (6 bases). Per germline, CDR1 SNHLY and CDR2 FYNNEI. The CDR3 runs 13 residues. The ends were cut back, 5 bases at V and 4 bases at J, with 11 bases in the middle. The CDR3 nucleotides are TGTGCCAGCAGTCAGACAGGCGCCTATGGCTACACCTTC. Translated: CASSQTGAYGYTF.

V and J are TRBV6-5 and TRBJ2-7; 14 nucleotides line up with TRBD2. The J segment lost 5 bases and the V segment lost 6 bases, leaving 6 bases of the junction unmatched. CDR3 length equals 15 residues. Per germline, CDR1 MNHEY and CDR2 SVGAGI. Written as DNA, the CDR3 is TGTGCCAGCAGCCCCGGACTAGCGGGAGGTAACGAGCAGTACTTC. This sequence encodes CASSPGLAGGNEQYF.

In DNA, the CDR3 is TGTGCCAGTAGTTCCCCTCGGGGGGAGCAGTACTTC. This translates into CASSSPRGEQYF. This rearrangement joins TRBV19 to TRBJ2-7; possibly TRBD2 for D (6 bases). Germline CDR1 is LNHDA and CDR2 is SQIVND (reference sequence). This CDR3 is 12 amino acids long. V shed 5 bases and J shed 7 bases, with 12 bases lying between them. The complete variable domain, with remaining parts taken from reference TRBV19 and TRBJ2-7, reads DGGITQSPKYLFRKEGQNVTLSCEQNLNHDAMYWYRQDPGQGLRLIYYSQIVNDFQKGDIAEGYSVSREKKESFPLTVTSAQKNPTAFYLCASSSPRGEQYFGPGTRLTVT.

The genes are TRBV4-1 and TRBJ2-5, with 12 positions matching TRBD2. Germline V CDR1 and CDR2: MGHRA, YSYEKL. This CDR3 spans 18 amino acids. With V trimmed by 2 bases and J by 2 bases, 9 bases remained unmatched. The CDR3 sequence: CASSQSLAGGPGQETQYF. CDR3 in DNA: TGCGCCAGCAGCCAATCCCTAGCGGGAGGGCCTGGACAAGAGACCCAGTACTTC.

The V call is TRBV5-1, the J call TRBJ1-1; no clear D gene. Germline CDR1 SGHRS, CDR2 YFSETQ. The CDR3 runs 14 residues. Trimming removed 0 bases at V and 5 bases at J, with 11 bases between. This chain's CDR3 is CASSLGGSGTEAFF. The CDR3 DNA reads TGCGCCAGCAGCTTGGGAGGCAGTGGGACTGAAGCTTTCTTT.

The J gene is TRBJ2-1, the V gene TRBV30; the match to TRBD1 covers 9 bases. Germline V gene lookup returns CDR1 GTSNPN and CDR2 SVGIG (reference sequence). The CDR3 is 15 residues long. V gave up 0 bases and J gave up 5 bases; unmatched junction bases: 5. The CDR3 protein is CAWSVGGTGHNEQFF. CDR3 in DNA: TGTGCCTGGAGTGTAGGGGGGACAGGGCACAATGAGCAGTTCTTC.

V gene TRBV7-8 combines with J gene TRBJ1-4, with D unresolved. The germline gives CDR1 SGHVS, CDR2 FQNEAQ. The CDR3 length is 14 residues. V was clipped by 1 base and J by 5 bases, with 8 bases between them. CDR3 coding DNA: TGTGCCAGCAGCTTAGGGCAGATAAATGAAAAACTGTTTTTT. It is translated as CASSLGQINEKLFF.

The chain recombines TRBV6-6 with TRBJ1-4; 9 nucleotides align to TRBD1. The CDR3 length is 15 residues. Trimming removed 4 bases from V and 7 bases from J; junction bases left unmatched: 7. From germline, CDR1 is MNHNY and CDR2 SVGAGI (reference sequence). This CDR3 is CASSSDRGGAEKLFF. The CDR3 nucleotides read TGTGCCAGCAGTTCTGACAGGGGGGGGGCTGAAAAACTGTTTTTT.

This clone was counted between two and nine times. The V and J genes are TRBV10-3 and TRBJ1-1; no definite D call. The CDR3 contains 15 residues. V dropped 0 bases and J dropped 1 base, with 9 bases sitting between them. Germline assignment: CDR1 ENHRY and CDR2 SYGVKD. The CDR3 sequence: CAISESSARNTEAFF. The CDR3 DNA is TGTGCCATCAGTGAGTCGTCGGCCAGGAACACTGAAGCTTTCTTT.

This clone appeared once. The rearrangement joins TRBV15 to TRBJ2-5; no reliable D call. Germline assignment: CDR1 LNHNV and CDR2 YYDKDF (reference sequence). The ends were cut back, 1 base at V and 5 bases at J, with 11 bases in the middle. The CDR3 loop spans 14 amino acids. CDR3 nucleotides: TGTGCCACCAGCAGAGGAAGCGTTGGGGAGACCCAGTACTTC. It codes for CATSRGSVGETQYF.

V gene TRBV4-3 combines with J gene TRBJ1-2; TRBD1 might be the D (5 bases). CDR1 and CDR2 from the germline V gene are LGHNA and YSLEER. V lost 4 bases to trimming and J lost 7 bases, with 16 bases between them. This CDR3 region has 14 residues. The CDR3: CASSPTKGSIGYTF. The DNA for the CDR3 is TGCGCCAGCAGCCCGACCAAGGGGTCTATTGGCTACACCTTC.

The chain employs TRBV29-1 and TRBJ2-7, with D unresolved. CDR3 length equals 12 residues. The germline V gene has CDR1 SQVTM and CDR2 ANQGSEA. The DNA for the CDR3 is TGCAGCGTGGGTGGTGTGGCAGACAACCTCATCGTC. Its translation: CSVGGVADNLIV.

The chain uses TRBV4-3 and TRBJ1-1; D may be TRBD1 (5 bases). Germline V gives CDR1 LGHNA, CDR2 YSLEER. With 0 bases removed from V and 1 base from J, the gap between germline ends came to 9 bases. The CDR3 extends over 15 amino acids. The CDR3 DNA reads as TGCGCCAGCAGCCAAGATGCAGGGCCGAACACTGAAGCTTTCTTT. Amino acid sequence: CASSQDAGPNTEAFF.

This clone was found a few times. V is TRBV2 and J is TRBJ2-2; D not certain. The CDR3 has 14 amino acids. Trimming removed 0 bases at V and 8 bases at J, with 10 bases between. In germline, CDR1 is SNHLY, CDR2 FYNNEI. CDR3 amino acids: CASSEARSAGELFF. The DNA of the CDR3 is TGTGCCAGCAGTGAAGCTCGATCGGCGGGGGAGCTGTTTTTT.

The CDR3 sequence is CASSVKGMAETQYF. CDR3 DNA: TGTGCCAGCAGCGTTAAGGGGATGGCAGAGACCCAGTACTTC. The chain joins TRBV9 to TRBJ2-5; weak D call: TRBD1 (5 bases). CDR1 and CDR2 (germline): SGDLS, YYNGEE. The germline V and J ends were trimmed by 2 bases and 4 bases, with 12 bases remaining between them. This CDR3 comprises 14 residues. The complete variable domain, with remaining parts taken from reference TRBV9 and TRBJ2-5, reads DSGVTQTPKHLITATGQRVTLRCSPRSGDLSVYWYQQSLDQGLQFLIQYYNGEERAKGNILERFSAQQFPDLHSELNLSSLELGDSALYFCASSVKGMAETQYFGPGTRLLVL.

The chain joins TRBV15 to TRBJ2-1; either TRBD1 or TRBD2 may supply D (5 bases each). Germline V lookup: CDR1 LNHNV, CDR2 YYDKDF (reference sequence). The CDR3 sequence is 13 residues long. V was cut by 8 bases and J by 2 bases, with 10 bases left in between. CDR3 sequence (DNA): TGTGCCACCTTCGGGACCCCCTACAATGAGCAGTTCTTC. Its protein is CATFGTPYNEQFF.

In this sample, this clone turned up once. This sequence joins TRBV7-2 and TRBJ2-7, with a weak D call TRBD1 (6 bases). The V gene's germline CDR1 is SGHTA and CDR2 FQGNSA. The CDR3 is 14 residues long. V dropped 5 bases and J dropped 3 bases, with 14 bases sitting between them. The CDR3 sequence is CASSPPGHLYEQYF. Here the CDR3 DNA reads TGTGCCAGCAGCCCCCCGGGACACCTCTACGAGCAGTACTTC.

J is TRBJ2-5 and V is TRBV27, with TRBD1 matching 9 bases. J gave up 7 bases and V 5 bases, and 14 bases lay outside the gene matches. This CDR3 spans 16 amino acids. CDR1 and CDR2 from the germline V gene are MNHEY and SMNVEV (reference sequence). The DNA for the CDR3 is TGTGCCAGCAGTCGTACAGGGGGCGAGCGCCACAGGACCCAGTACTTC. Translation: CASSRTGGERHRTQYF.

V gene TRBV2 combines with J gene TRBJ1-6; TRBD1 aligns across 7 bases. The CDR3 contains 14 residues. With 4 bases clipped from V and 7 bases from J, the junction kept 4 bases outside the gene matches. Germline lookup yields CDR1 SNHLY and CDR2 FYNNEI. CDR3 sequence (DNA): TGTGCCAGCAGTGCAACAGGGGCAAATTCACCCCTCCACTTT. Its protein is CASSATGANSPLHF.

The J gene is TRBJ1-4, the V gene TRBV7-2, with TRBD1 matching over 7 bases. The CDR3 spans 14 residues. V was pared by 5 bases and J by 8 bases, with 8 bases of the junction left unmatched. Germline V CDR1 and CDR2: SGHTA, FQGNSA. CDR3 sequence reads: CASSQTGYGEKLFF. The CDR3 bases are TGTGCCAGCAGCCAGACAGGGTACGGAGAAAAACTGTTTTTT.

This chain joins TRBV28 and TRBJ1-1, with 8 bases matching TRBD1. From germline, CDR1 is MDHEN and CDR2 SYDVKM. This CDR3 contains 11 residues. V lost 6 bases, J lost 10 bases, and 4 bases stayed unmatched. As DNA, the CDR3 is TGTGCCAGCAGCCAAGACAGGGGAGCTTTCTTT. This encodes CASSQDRGAFF.